The 24 T cell receptor beta chains below all came from one sample that was sequenced in a study of blood T cell repertoires in COVID-19. Libraries were prepared by immunoSEQ multiplex PCR; TCRdb keeps only in-frame clonotypes and omits some of them. The sample has about 180,000 clones, 60% to 80% seen once. Sequencing was carried out using PBMCs or T cells enriched from blood (not recorded which). The receptors stem from a man in his fifties or sixties who had been exposed to COVID-19.

The chain employs TRBV6-2 or TRBV6-3 and TRBJ1-1; D possibly corresponds to TRBD1 (5 bases). Germline assignment: CDR1 MNHEY and CDR2 SVGEGT. The CDR3 contains 15 residues. V gave up 5 bases and J gave up 4 bases, with 17 bases separating them. Written as DNA, the CDR3 is TGTGCCAGCAGTAAGCCAGGGTCCAGACTCACTGAAGCTTTCTTT. It is translated as CASSKPGSRLTEAFF.

The chain has TRBV6-5 and TRBJ2-2; perhaps TRBD1 as D (7 bases). The CDR3 is 15 residues long. CDR1 and CDR2 from the germline V gene are MNHEY and SVGAGI. Between the trimmed V and J ends, which lost 6 bases and 4 bases, there was a span of 15 bases. CDR3 sequence reads: CASREGAWGTGELFF. The CDR3 region has the DNA TGTGCCAGCAGGGAGGGGGCCTGGGGCACCGGGGAGCTGTTTTTT.

This clone was counted a single time. The chain links TRBV7-8 to TRBJ2-1; 9 nucleotides line up with TRBD1. This CDR3 comprises 14 residues. CDR1 is SGHVS, CDR2 FQNEAQ, per germline. V shed 5 bases and J 5 bases; nucleotides not matched to a gene: 4. CDR3 loop: CASSHRDRDNEQFF. CDR3 nucleotides: TGTGCCAGCAGCCACCGGGACAGGGACAATGAGCAGTTCTTC.

This clone was seen a handful of times. The V call is TRBV28, the J call TRBJ2-7, with 8 bases identical to TRBD1. With 4 bases clipped from V and 5 bases from J, the junction kept 7 bases outside the gene matches. Germline CDR1 reads MDHEN; CDR2 reads SYDVKM. CDR3 size: 14 residues. The CDR3 protein is CASSSRTGFHEQYF. The CDR3 nucleotides are TGTGCCAGCAGTTCCCGGACAGGGTTCCACGAGCAGTACTTC.

A single count supports this clone. This sequence joins TRBV3-1 (or the pseudogene TRBV3-2) and TRBJ1-1; 8 nucleotides agree with TRBD1. The CDR3 is 15 amino acids. After removal of 2 bases from V and 1 base from J, the junction contained 3 bases not matched to a gene. Germline V lookup: CDR1 LGHDT, CDR2 YNNKEL (reference sequence). As DNA, the CDR3 is TGTGCCAGCAGCCAAACAGGGGGACCGAACACTGAAGCTTTCTTT. Translating gives CASSQTGGPNTEAFF.

This sequence joins TRBV14 and TRBJ2-7; the match to TRBD2 covers 12 bases. Germline CDR1 reads SGHDN; CDR2 reads FVKESK. The CDR3 covers 15 residues. Losses at the gene ends were 6 bases for V and 1 base for J; bases not matched to a gene: 4. CDR3 region: CASSSTSGGSYEQYF. In DNA form, the CDR3 reads TGTGCCAGCAGTTCGACTAGCGGGGGTTCCTACGAGCAGTACTTC. Variable domain in full (rest from reference TRBV14 and TRBJ2-7): EAGVTQFPSHSVIEKGQTVTLRCDPISGHDNLYWYRRVMGKEIKFLLHFVKESKQDESGMPNNRFLAERTGGTYSTLKVQPAELEDSGVYFCASSSTSGGSYEQYFGPGTRLTVT.

The chain links TRBV11-3 to TRBJ2-7, with 12 bases matching TRBD1. The CDR3 runs 15 residues. With 1 base clipped from V and 6 bases from J, the junction kept 4 bases outside the gene matches. The germline CDR1 and CDR2 sequences are SGHNT and YENEEA. The CDR3: CASSLVGGQGAEQYF. For the CDR3, the DNA is TGTGCCAGCAGCTTAGTCGGGGGACAGGGGGCCGAGCAGTACTTC.

The rearrangement joins TRBV27 to TRBJ1-6; 7 bases match TRBD1. Germline CDR1 MNHEY, CDR2 SMNVEV (reference sequence). V dropped 4 bases and J dropped 6; count of bases not matched to a gene: 6. CDR3 size: 15 residues. This chain's CDR3 is CASSSRDRSNSPLHF. The CDR3 coding sequence is TGTGCCAGCAGTTCCCGGGACAGAAGTAATTCACCCCTCCACTTT.

The chain couples TRBV19 to TRBJ1-1, with 7 nucleotides matching TRBD1. Germline CDR1 reads LNHDA; CDR2 reads SQIVND (reference sequence). With 7 bases clipped from V and 6 bases from J, the junction kept 8 bases outside the gene matches. The CDR3 totals 13 residues. The CDR3 protein is CASKRQGSAEAFF. CDR3 nucleotide sequence: TGTGCCAGTAAGCGACAGGGATCTGCTGAAGCTTTCTTT.

This clone was seen just once. V gene TRBV6-5 combines with J gene TRBJ1-2, with 7 positions matching TRBD1. The V segment lost 6 bases and the J segment 7 bases; nucleotides outside the gene matches: 8. The germline V gene has CDR1 MNHEY and CDR2 SVGAGI. The CDR3 spans 13 residues. The CDR3 spells CASRTGTVSGYTF. The CDR3 DNA reads TGTGCCAGCAGGACCGGGACAGTGTCTGGCTACACCTTC.

V and J are TRBV11-1 and TRBJ2-7, with 8 bases aligning to TRBD2. The trim removed 1 base at V and 3 bases at J, leaving 5 bases unmatched. The CDR3 has 15 amino acids. The germline V gene encodes CDR1 SGHAT and CDR2 FQDESV (reference sequence). CDR3 amino acids: CASSLDSGTNYEQYF. The CDR3, as DNA: TGTGCCAGCAGCTTAGATAGCGGGACGAACTACGAGCAGTACTTC.

The chain recombines TRBV27 with TRBJ1-1; D perhaps matches TRBD1 (6 bases). Germline-derived CDR1 and CDR2 are MNHEY and SMNVEV (reference sequence). The V and J ends lost 6 bases and 4 bases respectively, with 12 bases between them. CDR3 length: 13 amino acids. Here the CDR3 reads CASRDTGLTEAFF. As DNA, the CDR3 is TGTGCCAGCAGAGACACAGGGCTCACTGAAGCTTTCTTT.

The J gene is TRBJ1-3, the V gene TRBV19; the match to TRBD1 covers 9 bases. J lost 3 bases, V lost 9 bases, and 6 bases had no gene match. Germline-derived CDR1 and CDR2 are LNHDA and SQIVND (reference sequence). There are 14 residues in the CDR3. CDR3 coding DNA: TGTGCCAGCGAACAGGGGGCGGGTGGAAACACCATATATTTT. Its translation is CASEQGAGGNTIYF.

This clone has a handful of counts. This chain links TRBV6-1 with TRBJ1-3; D uncertain. Per the germline V gene, CDR1 is MNHNS and CDR2 is SASEGT. Trimming took 4 bases from V and 0 from J, leaving 16 bases between them. The CDR3 covers 17 residues. For the CDR3, the DNA is TGTGCCAGCAGTGTTGGTCGGCCGGGTTCCTCTGGAAACACCATATATTTT. Translation gives CASSVGRPGSSGNTIYF.

The genes are TRBV11-2 and TRBJ2-3, with D possibly being TRBD2 (6 bases). The CDR3 is 15 residues long. The V gene lost 1 base and the J gene lost 0 bases, with 8 bases spanning the gap. In germline, CDR1 is SGHAT, CDR2 FQNNGV. The CDR3 reads CASSLAGESTDTQYF. The CDR3 nucleotides read TGTGCCAGCAGCTTAGCGGGAGAAAGCACAGATACGCAGTATTTT.

The V gene is TRBV5-5, the J gene TRBJ2-1, with 16 bases that match TRBD2. After removal of 4 bases from V and 7 bases from J, the junction contained 14 bases not matched to a gene. CDR3 size: 19 residues. CDR1 SGHKS and CDR2 YYEKEE come from the germline V gene (reference sequence). The CDR3 spells CASSREGTSGRAFSNEQFF. In DNA, the CDR3 is TGTGCCAGCAGCCGGGAAGGGACTAGCGGGAGGGCCTTTTCGAATGAGCAGTTCTTC.

The rearrangement uses TRBV27 and TRBJ1-5; D gene unclear. CDR3 length: 15 amino acids. Germline loops: CDR1 MNHEY, CDR2 SMNVEV (reference sequence). Trimming took off 1 base at V and 0 bases at J, with 7 bases between the two ends. The DNA of the CDR3 is TGTGCCAGCAGTTTATACAGTAATAGCAATCAGCCCCAGCATTTT. As protein: CASSLYSNSNQPQHF.

The CDR3 DNA is TGCAGCGTTGGACGACAGATTGATGAGCAGTTCTTC. This codes for CSVGRQIDEQFF. The chain links TRBV29-1 to TRBJ2-1, with a tentative D call TRBD1 (5 bases). The CDR3 is 12 amino acids. Trimming took 4 bases from V and 8 from J, leaving 12 bases between them. Germline V gene sequence: CDR1 SQVTM, CDR2 ANQGSEA.

The chain employs TRBV2 and TRBJ1-2; 8 positions agree with TRBD1. V was pared by 6 bases and J by 4 bases, with 10 bases of the junction left unmatched. The CDR3 covers 15 residues. Germline assignment: CDR1 SNHLY and CDR2 FYNNEI. CDR3 loop: CASREGTGGGYGYTF. DNA for the CDR3: TGTGCCAGCAGGGAGGGGACAGGCGGGGGCTATGGCTACACCTTC.

This rearrangement joins TRBV5-1 to TRBJ1-6; TRBD1 is a possible D gene (5 bases). Trimming took off 4 bases at V and 9 bases at J, with 14 bases between the two ends. The CDR3 has 14 amino acids. Germline V gives CDR1 SGHRS, CDR2 YFSETQ. The CDR3 DNA reads TGCGCCAGCAGCCTGGAGGGGTTCGGTTCACCCCTCCACTTT. Amino acids: CASSLEGFGSPLHF.

V gene TRBV7-8 combines with J gene TRBJ2-3, with a possible D match to TRBD1 (5 bases). The CDR3 is 17 amino acids. Per the germline V gene, CDR1 is SGHVS and CDR2 is FQNEAQ. V lost 5 bases to trimming and J lost 3 bases, with 21 bases between them. CDR3 loop: CASSPLTGQGQTDTQYF. The CDR3 DNA is TGTGCCAGCAGCCCATTAACCGGGCAGGGCCAAACAGATACGCAGTATTTT.

The V call is TRBV27, the J call TRBJ2-3, with 9 bases fitting TRBD2. The CDR3 has 16 residues. With 2 bases clipped from V and 4 bases from J, the junction kept 7 bases outside the gene matches. Germline values: CDR1 MNHEY, CDR2 SMNVEV (reference sequence). As DNA, the CDR3 is TGTGCCAGCAGTTTAACGGCGGGAGGGCCGCCAGATACGCAGTATTTT. Translating it yields CASSLTAGGPPDTQYF.

This chain connects TRBV18 to TRBJ2-2; D ambiguous. Germline CDR1 is KGHSH and CDR2 is LQKENI. This CDR3 contains 12 residues. V lost 4 bases to trimming and J lost 5 bases, with 5 bases between them. CDR3: CASSLNTGELFF. CDR3 bases: TGTGCCAGCTCACTCAATACCGGGGAGCTGTTTTTT. The variable domain in full, completed from reference TRBV18 and TRBJ2-2, reads NAGVMQNPRHLVRRRGQEARLRCSPMKGHSHVYWYRQLPEEGLKFMVYLQKENIIDESGMPKERFSAEFPKEGPSILRIQQVVRGDSAAYFCASSLNTGELFFGEGSRLTVL.

A single count supports this clone. The CDR3 coding sequence is TGTGCCAGCAGCCGTGGTCCCAGTCAGCCCCAGCATTTT. It encodes CASSRGPSQPQHF. This chain links TRBV7-8 with TRBJ1-5; D gene unclear. Trimming pared 5 bases from V and 6 bases from J, leaving 11 bases between. The CDR3 runs to 13 residues. CDR1 SGHVS and CDR2 FQNEAQ come from the germline V gene. Full variable domain (missing parts from reference TRBV7-8 and TRBJ1-5): GAGVSQSPRYKVAKRGQDVALRCDPISGHVSLFWYQQALGQGPEFLTYFQNEAQLDKSGLPSDRFFAERPEGSVSTLKIQRTQQEDSAVYLCASSRGPSQPQHFGDGTRLSIL.